The rows below give T cell receptor beta chains drawn from one sample of a study of OX40 agonist ivuxolimab in advanced cancers. The protocol was immunoSEQ multiplex PCR, while the TCRdb copy is restricted to in-frame clones and leaves out a portion. This table holds approximately 31,000 clones, 88% found once. The sequencing used CD4+ or CD8+ T cells sorted from blood, collected in a trial of the OX40 agonist ivuxolimab. Receptor source: an adult with an advanced solid tumor such as melanoma, head and neck, liver or kidney cancer. CDR3s include the opening cysteine and the closing phenylalanine or tryptophan. A D gene is named only where the DNA matches it firmly. Size tells how often a clone was seen (once, few, many) or the class of an expanded clone, and some rows leave it out.

CDR3 DNA: TGTGCCAGCAGCGTTAGCGGCGATCCCTACGAGCAGTACTTC; CDR3 protein: CASSVSGDPYEQYF; D gene: NA; J gene: TRBJ2-7; clone size: NA; V gene: TRBV9
CDR3 DNA: TGTGCCTGGAAGGGGGACCTGGGCGAGCAGTACTTC; CDR3 protein: CAWKGDLGEQYF; D gene: NA; J gene: TRBJ2-7; clone size: NA; V gene: TRBV30
CDR3 DNA: TGTGCCAGCAGAACCATGGTAACCTACGAGCAGTACTTC; CDR3 protein: CASRTMVTYEQYF; D gene: NA; J gene: TRBJ2-7; clone size: NA; V gene: TRBV6-6
CDR3 DNA: TGTGCCAGCAGCTTAGAACTAGGGCCCTACGAGCAGTACTTC; CDR3 protein: CASSLELGPYEQYF; D gene: NA; J gene: TRBJ2-7; clone size: NA; V gene: TRBV11-2
CDR3 DNA: TGCAGCGTTGAGGGGACAGGTATGAACACTGAAGCTTTCTTT; CDR3 protein: CSVEGTGMNTEAFF; D gene: TRBD1; J gene: TRBJ1-1; clone size: few; V gene: TRBV29-1
CDR3 DNA: TGTGCCAGCAGTTTAACCTCGGGGACCCAGTGCGAGCAGTACTTC; CDR3 protein: CASSLTSGTQCEQYF; D gene: NA; J gene: TRBJ2-7; clone size: NA; V gene: TRBV28
CDR3 DNA: TGTGCCAGCAGCCCCCCGGGTCCCAACAACGGGGAGCTGTTTTTT; CDR3 protein: CASSPPGPNNGELFF; D gene: NA; J gene: TRBJ2-2; clone size: NA; V gene: TRBV7-9
CDR3 DNA: TGTGCCAGCAGCTGGATCCACTCGAGGACAGGGCCTACCGGGGAGCTGTTTTTT; CDR3 protein: CASSWIHSRTGPTGELFF; D gene: TRBD1; J gene: TRBJ2-2; clone size: NA; V gene: TRBV5-6
CDR3 DNA: TGTGCCAGCAGATTACAGGGGGCCTACAATGAGCAGTTCTTC; CDR3 protein: CASRLQGAYNEQFF; D gene: TRBD1; J gene: TRBJ2-1; clone size: NA; V gene: TRBV6-5
CDR3 DNA: TGTGCCAGCAATGAGTTGGGCAAGACCTACGAGCAGTACTTC; CDR3 protein: CASNELGKTYEQYF; D gene: NA; J gene: TRBJ2-7; clone size: NA; V gene: TRBV27
CDR3 DNA: TGCGCCAGCAAGGACTCAACTAATGAAAAACTGTTTTTT; CDR3 protein: CASKDSTNEKLFF; D gene: NA; J gene: TRBJ1-4; clone size: NA; V gene: TRBV5-1
CDR3 DNA: TGTGCCAGCAGTGAAGAACGGGGGGCGGGAGATACGCAGTATTTT; CDR3 protein: CASSEERGAGDTQYF; D gene: NA; J gene: TRBJ2-3; clone size: NA; V gene: TRBV2
CDR3 DNA: TGTGCCAGCAGCCAGGAAACCTCTCAACCCCAGGCACTCTATGGCTACACCTTC; CDR3 protein: CASSQETSQPQALYGYTF; D gene: NA; J gene: TRBJ1-2; clone size: once; V gene: TRBV4-2
CDR3 DNA: TGTGCCAGCAGCGGGACAGGGGGCCCCCAAGAGACCCAGTACTTC; CDR3 protein: CASSGTGGPQETQYF; D gene: TRBD1; J gene: TRBJ2-5; clone size: NA; V gene: TRBV9
CDR3 DNA: TGTGCCAGCAGCTATAGCGGGGGTTATGGAAATGAGCAGTTCTTC; CDR3 protein: CASSYSGGYGNEQFF; D gene: TRBD2; J gene: TRBJ2-1; clone size: NA; V gene: TRBV6-1
CDR3 DNA: TGTGCCAGCAGTGATTCAGGGGGCTGGGACACCATATATTTT; CDR3 protein: CASSDSGGWDTIYF; D gene: TRBD1; J gene: TRBJ1-3; clone size: NA; V gene: TRBV6-1
CDR3 DNA: TGTGCCAGAAGCCAACTAGCGGGCGCGAACACCGGGGAGCTGTTTTTT; CDR3 protein: CARSQLAGANTGELFF; D gene: TRBD2; J gene: TRBJ2-2; clone size: NA; V gene: TRBV5-3
CDR3 DNA: TGTGCCAGCAGCTTCGGTCAGGATTCACCCCTCCACTTT; CDR3 protein: CASSFGQDSPLHF; D gene: NA; J gene: TRBJ1-6; clone size: NA; V gene: TRBV7-9
CDR3 DNA: TGCGCCAGCAGCCAACACAGCCAAAGGGCTAACTATGGCTACACCTTC; CDR3 protein: CASSQHSQRANYGYTF; D gene: NA; J gene: TRBJ1-2; clone size: NA; V gene: TRBV4-3
CDR3 DNA: TGTGCCTGGAGTCCCCGACTGAATACTGGAAACACCATATATTTT; CDR3 protein: CAWSPRLNTGNTIYF; D gene: NA; J gene: TRBJ1-3; clone size: NA; V gene: TRBV30
CDR3 DNA: TGTGCCTGGAGTTCAGGATACACCGGGGAGCTGTTTTTT; CDR3 protein: CAWSSGYTGELFF; D gene: NA; J gene: TRBJ2-2; clone size: NA; V gene: TRBV30
CDR3 DNA: TGTGCCAGCAGCAAAGTATGTGAGCTAAGTTCGGGGGAGCAGTACTTC; CDR3 protein: CASSKVCELSSGEQYF; D gene: NA; J gene: TRBJ2-7; clone size: NA; V gene: TRBV21-1
CDR3 DNA: TGTGCCAGTAGTATTGGGGGCCTTTCCTACAATGAGCAGTTCTTC; CDR3 protein: CASSIGGLSYNEQFF; D gene: NA; J gene: TRBJ2-1; clone size: NA; V gene: TRBV19
CDR3 DNA: TGCGCCAGCAGCCAAGATGGAGGCGCTGGAAACACCATATATTTT; CDR3 protein: CASSQDGGAGNTIYF; D gene: NA; J gene: TRBJ1-3; clone size: NA; V gene: TRBV4-1
CDR3 DNA: TGTGCCAGCAGCTTAGATATGTACGGGCGGGCCCCCGCAGATACGCAGTATTTT; CDR3 protein: CASSLDMYGRAPADTQYF; D gene: NA; J gene: TRBJ2-3; clone size: NA; V gene: TRBV11-2
CDR3 DNA: TGTGCCAGCAGCTCGTTAGGCACTGAAGCTTTCTTT; CDR3 protein: CASSSLGTEAFF; D gene: NA; J gene: TRBJ1-1; clone size: NA; V gene: TRBV7-2
CDR3 DNA: TGTGCCAGCAGCAACGAGGGGACAGCAACTAATGAAAAACTGTTTTTT; CDR3 protein: CASSNEGTATNEKLFF; D gene: TRBD1; J gene: TRBJ1-4; clone size: NA; V gene: TRBV7-9